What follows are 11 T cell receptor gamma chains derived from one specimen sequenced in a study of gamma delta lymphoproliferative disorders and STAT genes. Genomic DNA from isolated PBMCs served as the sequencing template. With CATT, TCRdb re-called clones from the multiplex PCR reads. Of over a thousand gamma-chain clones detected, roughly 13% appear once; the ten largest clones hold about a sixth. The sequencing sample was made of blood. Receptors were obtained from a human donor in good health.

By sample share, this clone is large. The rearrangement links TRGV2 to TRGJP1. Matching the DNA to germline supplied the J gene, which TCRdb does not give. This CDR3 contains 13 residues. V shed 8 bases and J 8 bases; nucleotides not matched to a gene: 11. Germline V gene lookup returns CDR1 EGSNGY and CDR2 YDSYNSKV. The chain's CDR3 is CATYIQVGWFKIF. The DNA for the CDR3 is TGTGCCACCTATATCCAGGTAGGTTGGTTCAAGATATTT.

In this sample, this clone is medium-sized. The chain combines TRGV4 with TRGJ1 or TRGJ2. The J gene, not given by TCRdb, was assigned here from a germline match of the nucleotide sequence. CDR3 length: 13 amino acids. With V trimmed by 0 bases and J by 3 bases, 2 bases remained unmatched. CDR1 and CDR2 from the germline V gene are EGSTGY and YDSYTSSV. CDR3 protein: CATWDGGYYKKLF. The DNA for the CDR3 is TGTGCCACCTGGGATGGGGGTTATTATAAGAAACTCTTT.

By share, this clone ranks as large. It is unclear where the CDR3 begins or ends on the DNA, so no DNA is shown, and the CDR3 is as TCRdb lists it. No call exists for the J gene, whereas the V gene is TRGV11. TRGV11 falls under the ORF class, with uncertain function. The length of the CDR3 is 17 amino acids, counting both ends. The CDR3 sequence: CTTVPAGLGTDYYKKLF.

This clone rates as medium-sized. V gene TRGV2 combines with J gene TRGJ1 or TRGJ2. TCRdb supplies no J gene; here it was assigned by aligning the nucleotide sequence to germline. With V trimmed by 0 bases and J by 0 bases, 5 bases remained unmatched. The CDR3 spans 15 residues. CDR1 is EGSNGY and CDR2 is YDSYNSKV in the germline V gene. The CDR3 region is CATWDGRRNYYKKLF. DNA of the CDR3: TGTGCCACCTGGGACGGGCGCCGGAATTATTATAAGAAACTCTTT.

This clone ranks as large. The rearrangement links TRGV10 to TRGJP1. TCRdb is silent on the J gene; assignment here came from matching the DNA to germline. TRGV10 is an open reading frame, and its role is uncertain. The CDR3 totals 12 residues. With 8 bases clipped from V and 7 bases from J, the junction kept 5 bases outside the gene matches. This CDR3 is CAAWAGGWFKIF. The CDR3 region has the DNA TGTGCTGCGTGGGCGGGTGGTTGGTTCAAGATATTT.

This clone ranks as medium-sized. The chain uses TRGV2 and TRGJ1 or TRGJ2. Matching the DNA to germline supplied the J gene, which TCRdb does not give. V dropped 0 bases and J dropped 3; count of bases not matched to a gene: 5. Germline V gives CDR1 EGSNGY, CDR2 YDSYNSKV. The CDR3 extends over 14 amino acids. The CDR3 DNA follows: TGTGCCACCTGGGACGGGCGTCTTTATTATAAGAAACTCTTT. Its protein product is CATWDGRLYYKKLF.

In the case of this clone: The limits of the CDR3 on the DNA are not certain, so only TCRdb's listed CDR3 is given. The CDR3 loop is CATWDCRIIRNSLAVEQHF. TRGV8 is the V gene, and the J gene was not called. Germline V gene lookup returns CDR1 VENAVY and CDR2 YDSYNSRV. The CDR3 comprises 19 residues, both ends counted.

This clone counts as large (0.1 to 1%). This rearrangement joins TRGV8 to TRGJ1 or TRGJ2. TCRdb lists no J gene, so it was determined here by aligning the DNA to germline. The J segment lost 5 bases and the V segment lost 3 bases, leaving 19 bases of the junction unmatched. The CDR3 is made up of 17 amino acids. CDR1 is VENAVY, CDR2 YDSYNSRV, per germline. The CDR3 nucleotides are TGTGCCACCTGGGATTTTCTCGAGCCCGACTGTAATTATAAGAAACTCTTT. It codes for CATWDFLEPDCNYKKLF.

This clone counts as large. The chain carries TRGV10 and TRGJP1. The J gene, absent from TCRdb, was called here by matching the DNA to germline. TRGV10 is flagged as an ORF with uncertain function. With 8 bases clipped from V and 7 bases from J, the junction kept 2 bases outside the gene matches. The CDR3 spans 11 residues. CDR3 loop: CAAWSGWFKIF. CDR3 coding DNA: TGTGCTGCGTGGAGTGGTTGGTTCAAGATATTT.

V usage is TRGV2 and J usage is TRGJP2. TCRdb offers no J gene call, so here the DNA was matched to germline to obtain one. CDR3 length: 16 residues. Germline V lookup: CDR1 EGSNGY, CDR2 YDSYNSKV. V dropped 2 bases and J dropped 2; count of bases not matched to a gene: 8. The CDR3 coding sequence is TGTGCCACCTGGGACGCCGGAGGCAGTAGTGATTGGATCAAGACGTTT. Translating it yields CATWDAGGSSDWIKTF.

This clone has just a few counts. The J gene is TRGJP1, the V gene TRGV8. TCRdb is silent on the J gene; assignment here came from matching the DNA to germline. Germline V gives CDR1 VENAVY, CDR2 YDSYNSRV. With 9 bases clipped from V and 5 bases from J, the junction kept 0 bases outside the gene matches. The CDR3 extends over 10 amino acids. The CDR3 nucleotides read TGTGCCACCACTGGTTGGTTCAAGATATTT. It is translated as CATTGWFKIF.